This entry is about one T cell receptor beta chain. The record originates from a study of blood T cell repertoires in COVID-19. Only in-frame clones appear in the TCRdb table, and some are missing; sequencing was by immunoSEQ multiplex PCR. The sample records a few hundred thousand clones, more than 75% being singletons. Trimming pared 5 bases from V and 0 bases from J, leaving 10 bases between. CDR3 length: 14 amino acids. Germline V gene data show CDR1 as MDHEN and CDR2 as SYDVKM. The V call is TRBV28, the J call TRBJ1-2, with D hard to call. Sequenced: peripheral blood. This receptor was obtained from a woman aged 45-65 years with acute or convalescent COVID-19. For the CDR3, the DNA is TGTGCCAGCAGTCGCCCCCGGTCTAACTATGGCTACACCTTC. Translation gives CASSRPRSNYGYTF.